The text below deals with one TCR beta chain. Its target antigen remains unknown. The sample holds no much larger clone one base away, and base qualities are not on file. Sorted unstimulated T cells and proliferating T cells recovered from mixed lymphocyte reactions were subjected to TCRbeta CDR3 sequencing. Fresh whole blood from roughly 10 HLA-typed healthy donors was used to isolate PBMCs. To map where alloreactive clones came from, CD4+ regulatory T cells in the unstimulated state were FACS-sorted. The library relied on the immunoSEQ multiplex PCR assay. The deep sequencing platform assayed some 98,000 TCR templates per sample. Genomic DNA extracted from sorted T cells was the material used for TCRbeta CDR3 sequencing. The published analysis was carried out like this. The R programming language was used for the clonal analysis of the TCRbeta CDR3 data. Alloreactive CD4+ and CD8+ clones were identified by comparing unstimulated samples to CFSE-low samples taken after the reaction. Regulatory or non-regulatory origin of alloreactive CD4+ clones was assigned by matching sequences to the sorted unstimulated Treg and non-Treg repertoires. The table was pulled from immuneACCESS by TCRdb, which kept in-frame rearrangements only. Such tables lose some clones; where checked, under half of the loss comes from unresolved V genes, and the rest has no known cause. Clone size and V and J calls were adopted from that table, with D and trimming inferred from the DNA. Across this sample there are 90,000 to 110,000 clones, with about 91% seen only once. Clones ranked in the top ten supply about 0.78% of the sample.

These data belong to a study of siplizumab effects on memory and regulatory T cells (dated by TCRdb to between 2019 and 2020). Background for the entire study: The effect of the anti-CD2 antibody siplizumab on alloreactive T-cell subsets was examined in allogeneic mixed lymphocyte reactions constructed from human PBMCs.

Results and caveats for the whole study, not just this receptor: For roughly 80-95% of proliferating CD4+ or CD8+ clones, no naive or memory phenotype could be assigned. Unstimulated naive T cells appeared to be more diverse than memory T cells, and naive cells seemed to make a substantial contribution to the alloresponse. In reactions with siplizumab, an average of approximately 70% of mappable alloreactive CD4+ clones were Treg-derived, compared with roughly 30% in control reactions. Sequences below about 10^-5 frequency were poorly captured, so only a minor fraction of alloreactive clones could be mapped to unstimulated subsets. The suppressive function of proliferating Tregs from siplizumab cultures was not functionally confirmed. The cumulative frequency of alloreactive sequences that could be traced back to unstimulated CD4+ memory T cells was significantly reduced by siplizumab.

Deletion took 1 base off V and 0 bases off J, with a span of 8 bases between the germline ends. From the cysteine up to the phenylalanine, the CDR3 has a length of 15 residues. Only the CDR3 part of the read is kept: 45 bases, read in frame from the first base. CDR1 and CDR2, looked up from the germline V gene, are SGHTA and FQGNSA. This receptor chain uses TRBV7-2 and TRBJ2-3; no confident D gene assignment can be made. The sequencing sample was made of Tregs sorted from blood. The clonotype originates from a human donor in good health. The base sequence is TGTGCCAGCAGCTTAGGGCCTCAAAGCACAGATACGCAGTATTTT. It specifies CASSLGPQSTDTQYF.